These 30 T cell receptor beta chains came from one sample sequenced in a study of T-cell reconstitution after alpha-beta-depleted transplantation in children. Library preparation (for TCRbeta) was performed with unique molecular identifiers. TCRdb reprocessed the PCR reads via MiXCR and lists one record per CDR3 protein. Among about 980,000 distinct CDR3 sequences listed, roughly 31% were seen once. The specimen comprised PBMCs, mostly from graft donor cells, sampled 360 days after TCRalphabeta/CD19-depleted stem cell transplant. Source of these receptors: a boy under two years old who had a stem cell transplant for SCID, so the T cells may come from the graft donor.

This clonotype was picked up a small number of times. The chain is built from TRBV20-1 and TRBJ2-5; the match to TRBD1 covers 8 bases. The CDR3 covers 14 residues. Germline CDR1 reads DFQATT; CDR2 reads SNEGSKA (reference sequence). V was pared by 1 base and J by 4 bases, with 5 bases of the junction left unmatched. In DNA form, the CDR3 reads TGCAGTGCTAGAGCCGGACAGGGAGGAGAGACCCAGTACTTC. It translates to CSARAGQGGETQYF.

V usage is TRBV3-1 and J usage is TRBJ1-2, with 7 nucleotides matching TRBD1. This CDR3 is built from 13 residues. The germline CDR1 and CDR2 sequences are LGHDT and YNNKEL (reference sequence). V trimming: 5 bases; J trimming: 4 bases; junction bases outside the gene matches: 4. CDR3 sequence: CASSEGDSYGYTF. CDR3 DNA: TGTGCCAGCAGCGAAGGGGACAGCTATGGCTACACCTTC.

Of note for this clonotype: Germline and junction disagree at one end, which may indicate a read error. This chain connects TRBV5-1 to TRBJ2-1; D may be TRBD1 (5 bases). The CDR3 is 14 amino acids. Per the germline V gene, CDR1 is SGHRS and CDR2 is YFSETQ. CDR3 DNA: TGCGCCAGCAGCTTGGGGGTACAGGCACTGGAGAAGATCTTC. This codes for CASSLGVQALEKIF.

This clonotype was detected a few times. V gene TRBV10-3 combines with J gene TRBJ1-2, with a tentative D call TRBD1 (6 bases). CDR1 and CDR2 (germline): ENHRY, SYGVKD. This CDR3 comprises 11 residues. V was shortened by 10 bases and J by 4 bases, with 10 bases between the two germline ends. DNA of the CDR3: TGTGCCACCAGACAGGTCTATGGCTACACCTTC. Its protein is CATRQVYGYTF.

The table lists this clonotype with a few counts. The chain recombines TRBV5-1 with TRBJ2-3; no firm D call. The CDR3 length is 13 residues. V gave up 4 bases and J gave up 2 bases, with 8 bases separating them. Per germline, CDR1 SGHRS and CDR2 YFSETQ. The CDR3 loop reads CASSAQSTDTQYF. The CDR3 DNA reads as TGCGCCAGCAGCGCGCAGTCCACAGATACGCAGTATTTT.

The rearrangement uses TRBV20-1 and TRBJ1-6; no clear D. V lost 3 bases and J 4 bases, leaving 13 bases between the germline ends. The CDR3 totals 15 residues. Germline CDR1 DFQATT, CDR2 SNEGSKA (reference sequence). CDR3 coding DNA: TGCAGTGCTAGGATGCAAGCCCCGTATAATTCACCCCTCCACTTT. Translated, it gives CSARMQAPYNSPLHF.

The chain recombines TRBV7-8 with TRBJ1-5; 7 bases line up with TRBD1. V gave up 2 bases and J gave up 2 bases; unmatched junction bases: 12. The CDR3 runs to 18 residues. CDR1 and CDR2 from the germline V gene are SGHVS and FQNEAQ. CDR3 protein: CASSLTQTGHFGNQPQHF. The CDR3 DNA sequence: TGTGCCAGCAGCTTAACCCAGACAGGGCATTTTGGCAATCAGCCCCAGCATTTT.

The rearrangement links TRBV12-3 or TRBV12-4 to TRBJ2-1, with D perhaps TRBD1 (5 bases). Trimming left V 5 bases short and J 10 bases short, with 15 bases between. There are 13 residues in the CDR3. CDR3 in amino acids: CASSIPRVREQFF. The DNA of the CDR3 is TGTGCCAGCAGTATCCCCAGGGTTCGGGAGCAGTTCTTC.

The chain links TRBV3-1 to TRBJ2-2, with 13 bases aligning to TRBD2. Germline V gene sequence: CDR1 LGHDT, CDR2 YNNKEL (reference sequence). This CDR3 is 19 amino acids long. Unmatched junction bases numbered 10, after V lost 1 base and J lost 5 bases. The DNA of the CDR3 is TGTGCCAGCAGCCAAGCTAACCAGGGACTAGCGGGGTCTACCGGGGAGCTGTTTTTT. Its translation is CASSQANQGLAGSTGELFF.

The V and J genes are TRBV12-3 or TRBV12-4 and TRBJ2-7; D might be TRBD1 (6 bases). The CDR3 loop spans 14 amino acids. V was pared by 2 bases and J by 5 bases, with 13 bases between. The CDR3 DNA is TGTGCCAGCAGTTTAAGGGGGAGCTGGAACGAGCAGTACTTC. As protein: CASSLRGSWNEQYF.

CDR3 sequence: CASSLHGVGESYNEQFF. The DNA of the CDR3 is TGCGCCAGCAGCCTACACGGAGTAGGAGAGTCCTACAATGAGCAGTTCTTC. The V and J genes are TRBV5-1 and TRBJ2-1; D remains unclear. The CDR3 consists of 17 residues. CDR1 SGHRS and CDR2 YFSETQ come from the germline V gene. The V end was cut by 4 bases, the J end by 1 base, with 18 bases between.

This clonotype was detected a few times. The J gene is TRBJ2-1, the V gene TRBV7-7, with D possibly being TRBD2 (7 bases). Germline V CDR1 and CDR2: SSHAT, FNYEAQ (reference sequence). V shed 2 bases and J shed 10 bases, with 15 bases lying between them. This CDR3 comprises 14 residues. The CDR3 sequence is CASSLQWGGAEQFF. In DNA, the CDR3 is TGTGCCAGCAGCTTACAATGGGGGGGCGCCGAGCAGTTCTTC.

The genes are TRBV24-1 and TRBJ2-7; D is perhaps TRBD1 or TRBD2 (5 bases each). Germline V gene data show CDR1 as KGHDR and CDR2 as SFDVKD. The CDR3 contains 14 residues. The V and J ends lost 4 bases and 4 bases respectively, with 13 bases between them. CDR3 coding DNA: TGTGCCACCAGTGAAAAGGGACGGATATACGAGCAGTACTTC. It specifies CATSEKGRIYEQYF.

This CDR3 reads CSATGVATDTQYF. The CDR3 DNA reads as TGCAGTGCTACCGGGGTCGCGACAGATACGCAGTATTTT. This chain joins TRBV20-1 and TRBJ2-3; D is possibly TRBD2 (5 bases). From germline, CDR1 is DFQATT and CDR2 SNEGSKA (reference sequence). Between the trimmed V and J ends, which lost 4 bases and 3 bases, there was a span of 11 bases. The CDR3 totals 13 residues.

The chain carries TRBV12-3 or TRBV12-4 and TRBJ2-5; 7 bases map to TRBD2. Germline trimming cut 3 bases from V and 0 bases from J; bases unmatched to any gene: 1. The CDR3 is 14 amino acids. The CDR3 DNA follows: TGTGCCAGCAGTTTGAGCGGGAACCAAGAGACCCAGTACTTC. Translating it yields CASSLSGNQETQYF.

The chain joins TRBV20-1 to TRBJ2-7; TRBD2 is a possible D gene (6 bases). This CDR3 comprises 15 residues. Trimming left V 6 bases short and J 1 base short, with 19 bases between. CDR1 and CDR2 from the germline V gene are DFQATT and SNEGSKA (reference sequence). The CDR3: CSADAGTHRSYEQYF. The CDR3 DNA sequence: TGCAGTGCCGATGCCGGGACTCATAGATCCTACGAGCAGTACTTC.

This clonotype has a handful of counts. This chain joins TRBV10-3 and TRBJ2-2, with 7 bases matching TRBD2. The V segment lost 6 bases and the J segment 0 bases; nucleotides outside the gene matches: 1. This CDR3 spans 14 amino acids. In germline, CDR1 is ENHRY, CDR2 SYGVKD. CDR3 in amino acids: CAIRGGANTGELFF. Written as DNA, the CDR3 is TGTGCCATCAGGGGGGGGGCGAACACCGGGGAGCTGTTTTTT.

Here the CDR3 reads CASSQFGAGGSYNEQFF. The CDR3 DNA follows: TGCGCCAGCAGCCAATTTGGAGCGGGGGGTTCCTACAATGAGCAGTTCTTC. The V gene is TRBV4-1, the J gene TRBJ2-1; 9 bases map to TRBD2. The CDR3 is 17 residues long. Germline CDR1 reads MGHRA; CDR2 reads YSYEKL. The trim removed 2 bases at V and 1 base at J, leaving 6 bases unmatched.

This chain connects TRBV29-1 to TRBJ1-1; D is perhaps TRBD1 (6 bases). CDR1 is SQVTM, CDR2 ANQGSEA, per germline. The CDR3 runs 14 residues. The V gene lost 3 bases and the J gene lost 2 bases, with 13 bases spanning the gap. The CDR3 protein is CSVDDRRVNTEAFF. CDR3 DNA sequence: TGCAGCGTTGACGACAGGAGAGTTAACACTGAAGCTTTCTTT.

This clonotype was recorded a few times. In DNA form, the CDR3 reads TGTGCCAGCACCTTCGGCGGACAGCATGGCTACACCTTC. It is translated as CASTFGGQHGYTF. The chain is built from TRBV12-3 or TRBV12-4 and TRBJ1-2; the D gene is possibly TRBD1 (6 bases). Trimming removed 7 bases from V and 6 bases from J, with 15 bases in between. The CDR3 runs to 13 residues.

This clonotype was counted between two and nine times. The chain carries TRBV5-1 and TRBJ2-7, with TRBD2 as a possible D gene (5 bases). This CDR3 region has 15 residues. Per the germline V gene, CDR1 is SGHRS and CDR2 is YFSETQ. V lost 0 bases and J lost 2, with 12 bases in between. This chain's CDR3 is CASSLAIIGTYEQYF. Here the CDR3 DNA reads TGCGCCAGCAGCTTGGCCATCATCGGGACCTACGAGCAGTACTTC.

This CDR3 reads CASSRGNQYEQYF. The CDR3 nucleotides read TGTGCCAGCAGCCGCGGGAACCAGTACGAGCAGTACTTC. The V gene is TRBV6-1, the J gene TRBJ2-7; D might be TRBD2 (6 bases). The CDR3 runs 13 residues. V gave up 6 bases and J gave up 4 bases, with 13 bases separating them. Germline CDR1 MNHNS, CDR2 SASEGT.

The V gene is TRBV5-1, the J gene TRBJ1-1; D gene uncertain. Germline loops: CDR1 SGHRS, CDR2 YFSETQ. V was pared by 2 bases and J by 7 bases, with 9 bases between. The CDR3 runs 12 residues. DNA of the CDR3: TGCGCCAGCAGCTTACCAGTTAATGAAGCTTTCTTT. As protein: CASSLPVNEAFF.

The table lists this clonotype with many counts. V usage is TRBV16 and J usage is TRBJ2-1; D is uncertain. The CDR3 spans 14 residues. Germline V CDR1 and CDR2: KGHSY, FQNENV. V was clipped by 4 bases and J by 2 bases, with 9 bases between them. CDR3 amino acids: CASSPSVPYNEQFF. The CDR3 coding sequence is TGTGCCAGCAGCCCAAGTGTGCCCTACAATGAGCAGTTCTTC.

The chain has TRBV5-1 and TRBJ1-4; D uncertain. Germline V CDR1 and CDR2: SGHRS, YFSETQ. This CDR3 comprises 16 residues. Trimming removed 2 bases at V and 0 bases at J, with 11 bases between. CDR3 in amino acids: CASSFGPRTTNEKLFF. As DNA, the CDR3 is TGCGCCAGCAGCTTTGGGCCCCGAACAACTAATGAAAAACTGTTTTTT.

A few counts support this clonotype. The DNA for the CDR3 is TGCGCCAGCAGCACAGGACAAGCCGCCTACGAGCAGTACTTC. It codes for CASSTGQAAYEQYF. The chain links TRBV5-1 to TRBJ2-7; the D gene is possibly TRBD1 (5 bases). Germline CDR1 reads SGHRS; CDR2 reads YFSETQ. Trimming took 4 bases from V and 2 from J, leaving 13 bases between them. The CDR3 runs 14 residues.

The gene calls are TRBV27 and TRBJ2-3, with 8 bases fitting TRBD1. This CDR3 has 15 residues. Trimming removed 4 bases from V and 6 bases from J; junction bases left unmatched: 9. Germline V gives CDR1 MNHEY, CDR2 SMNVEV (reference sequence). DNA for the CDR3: TGTGCCAGCAGTTCCCAGGACAGGGCTGGCGATACGCAGTATTTT. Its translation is CASSSQDRAGDTQYF.

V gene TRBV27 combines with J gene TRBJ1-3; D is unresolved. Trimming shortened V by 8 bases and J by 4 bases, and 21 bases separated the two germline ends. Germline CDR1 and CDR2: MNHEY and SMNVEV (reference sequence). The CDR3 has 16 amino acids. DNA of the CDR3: TGTGCCAGCCCGGTAGAGACACTTAGAAAAGGAAACACCATATATTTT. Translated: CASPVETLRKGNTIYF.

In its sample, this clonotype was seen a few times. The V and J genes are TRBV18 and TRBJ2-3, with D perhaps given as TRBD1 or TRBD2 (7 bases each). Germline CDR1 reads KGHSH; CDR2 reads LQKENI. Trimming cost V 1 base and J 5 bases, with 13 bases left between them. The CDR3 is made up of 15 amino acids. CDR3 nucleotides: TGTGCCAGCTCACCACACCAGGGGGAGGGAGATACGCAGTATTTT. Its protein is CASSPHQGEGDTQYF.

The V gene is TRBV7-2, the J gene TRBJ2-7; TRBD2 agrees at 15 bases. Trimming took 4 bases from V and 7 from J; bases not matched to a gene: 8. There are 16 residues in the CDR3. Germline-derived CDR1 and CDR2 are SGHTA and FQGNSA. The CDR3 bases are TGTGCCAGCAGCTCACCCGGGACTAGCGGGGGGTGGGAGCAGTACTTC. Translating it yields CASSSPGTSGGWEQYF.